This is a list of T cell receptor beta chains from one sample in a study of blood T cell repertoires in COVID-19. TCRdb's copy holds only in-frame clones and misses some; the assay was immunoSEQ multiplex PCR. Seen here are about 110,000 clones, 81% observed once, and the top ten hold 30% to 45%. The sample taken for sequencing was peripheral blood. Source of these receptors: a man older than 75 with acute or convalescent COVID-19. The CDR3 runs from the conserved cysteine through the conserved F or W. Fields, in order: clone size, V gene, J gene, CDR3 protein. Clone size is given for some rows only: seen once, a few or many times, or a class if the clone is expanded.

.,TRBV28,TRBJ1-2,CASSVTTGGGLYTF
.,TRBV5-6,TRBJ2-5,CASSLGALQETQYF
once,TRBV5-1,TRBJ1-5,CASRPSDSNQPQHF
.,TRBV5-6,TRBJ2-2,CASSLEQGNTGELFF
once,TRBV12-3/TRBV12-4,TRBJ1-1,CASSLARAGKAFF
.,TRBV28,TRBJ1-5,CASSRAGGSNQPQHF
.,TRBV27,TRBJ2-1,CASSPGLAGGYNEQFF
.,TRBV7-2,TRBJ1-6,CASSQTGNNSPLHF
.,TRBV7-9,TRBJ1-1,CASSGQGGTEAFF
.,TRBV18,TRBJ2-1,CASSPRGGEQFF
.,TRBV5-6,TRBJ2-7,CASSPTGDSYEQYF
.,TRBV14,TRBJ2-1,CASSQDPLRRSYNEQFF
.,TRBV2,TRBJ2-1,CASGRDYNEQFF
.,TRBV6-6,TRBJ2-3,CASSPLDRVEADTQYF
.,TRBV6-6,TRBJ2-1,CASSYGGSSYNEQFF
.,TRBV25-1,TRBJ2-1,CASSGSSYNEQFF
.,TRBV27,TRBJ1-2,CASSLTSRPYGYTF
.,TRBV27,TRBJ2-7,CATGLSSEQYF
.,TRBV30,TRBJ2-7,CAWSVRAGVFYEQYF
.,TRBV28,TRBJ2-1,CASSLGGVGGDEQFF
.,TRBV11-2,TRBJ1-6,CASSLGVHNSPLHF
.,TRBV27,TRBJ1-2,CASSPASPTGGYTF
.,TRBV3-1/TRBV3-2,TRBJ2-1,CASSQIAGGYNEQFF
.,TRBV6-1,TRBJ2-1,CASSEFGSSLSYNEQFF
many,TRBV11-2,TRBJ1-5,CASSLAGGGNQPQHF
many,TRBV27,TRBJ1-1,CASSFLPSGTEAFF
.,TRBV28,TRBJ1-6,CASSLGTGSHPGYNSPLHF
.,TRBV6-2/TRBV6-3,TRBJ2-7,CASSYQGRPYEQYF
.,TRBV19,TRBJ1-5,CASSIDLTGNQPQHF
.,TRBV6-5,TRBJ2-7,CASSPRTGSYEQYF
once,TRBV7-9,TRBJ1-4,CASRLQGAEKLFF
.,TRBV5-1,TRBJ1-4,CASSLVGMTNEKLFF
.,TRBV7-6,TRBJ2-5,CASSPRQGAGETQYF
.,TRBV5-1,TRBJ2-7,CASSLAAGSPSYEQYF
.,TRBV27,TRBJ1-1,CASSLSRNTEAFF
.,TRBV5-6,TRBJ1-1,CASSDKTGTRIPLTEAFF
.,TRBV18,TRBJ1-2,CASSPLPGTNYGYTF
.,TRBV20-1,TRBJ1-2,CSARDNGYTF
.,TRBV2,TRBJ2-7,CASSELGGGYYEQYF
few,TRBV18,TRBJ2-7,CASRGSVSYEQYF
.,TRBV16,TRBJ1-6,CASSYDRLNSPLHF
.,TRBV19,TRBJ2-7,CASRVTGQAYEQYF
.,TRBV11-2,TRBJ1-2,CASSPDRNYGYTF
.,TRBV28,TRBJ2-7,CASSYSGYEQYF
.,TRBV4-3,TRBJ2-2,CASSRFSGRTGELFF
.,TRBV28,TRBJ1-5,CASRPGNQPQHF
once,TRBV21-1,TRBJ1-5,CASRVVMRARNQPQHF
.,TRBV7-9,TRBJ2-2,CASSLGQGLGSGELFF
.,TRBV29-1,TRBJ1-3,CSGQGLADTIYF
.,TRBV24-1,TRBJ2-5,CATSRTGGGETQYF
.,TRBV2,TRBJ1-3,CASSDSGGENTIYF
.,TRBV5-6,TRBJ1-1,CASSLEFGTGLNTEAFF
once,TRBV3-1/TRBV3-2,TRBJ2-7,CASSQGSQRDTTYEQYF
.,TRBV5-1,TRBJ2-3,CASEVGSGGPSTDTQYF
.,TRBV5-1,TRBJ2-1,CASSLAGTDNEQFF
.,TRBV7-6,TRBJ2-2,CASSGTGGVTGELFF